Each of the 30 T cell receptor beta chains below was sequenced from the same sample in a study of OX40 agonist ivuxolimab in advanced cancers. This table comes from immunoSEQ multiplex PCR, and its TCRdb copy is limited to in-frame clones, with some not included. This table holds approximately 80,000 clones, 65% to 90% found once. The material was CD4+ or CD8+ T cells sorted from blood, obtained in a trial of the OX40 agonist ivuxolimab. The receptors originated from an adult with an advanced solid tumor such as melanoma, head and neck, liver or kidney cancer.

This rearrangement joins TRBV7-2 to TRBJ2-4; 13 bases agree with TRBD2. Looked up from germline, CDR1 is SGHTA and CDR2 is FQGNSA. With V trimmed by 1 base and J by 0 bases, 6 bases remained unmatched. The CDR3 extends over 19 amino acids. CDR3 amino acids: CASSLDGTSGNKAKNIQYF. The CDR3 bases are TGTGCCAGCAGCTTAGATGGGACTAGCGGGAACAAAGCCAAAAACATTCAGTACTTC.

The rearrangement links TRBV6-6 to TRBJ1-5, with TRBD1 identical over 9 bases. The germline CDR1 and CDR2 sequences are MNHNY and SVGAGI (reference sequence). J lost 7 bases, V lost 4 bases, and 8 bases had no gene match. The CDR3 totals 15 residues. The CDR3 reads CASSSSGTGRQPQHF. The DNA for the CDR3 is TGTGCCAGCAGTTCCTCCGGGACAGGGAGGCAGCCCCAGCATTTT.

V usage is TRBV7-8 and J usage is TRBJ1-2; D uncertain. V lost 5 bases, J lost 0 bases, and 13 bases lay in between. Germline CDR1 and CDR2: SGHVS and FQNEAQ. This CDR3 is 15 amino acids long. The CDR3 DNA is TGTGCCAGCAGCCAGCACCCCGAGGCTAACTATGGCTACACCTTC. Amino acid sequence: CASSQHPEANYGYTF.

The chain combines TRBV5-1 with TRBJ2-2; perhaps D is TRBD1 or TRBD2 (5 bases each). This CDR3 comprises 17 residues. Deletions cut 3 bases from V and 0 bases from J, with 15 bases between. Germline CDR1 SGHRS, CDR2 YFSETQ. The DNA of the CDR3 is TGCGCCAGCAGCTCAACTCGGGACGGATCGAACACCGGGGAGCTGTTTTTT. Its translation: CASSSTRDGSNTGELFF.

The genes are TRBV7-8 and TRBJ2-1; 10 positions agree with TRBD2. Germline trimming cut 5 bases from V and 10 bases from J; bases unmatched to any gene: 2. CDR1 SGHVS and CDR2 FQNEAQ come from the germline V gene. This CDR3 contains 12 residues. The DNA for the CDR3 is TGTGCCAGCAGCCAGACTAGCGGGGAGCAGTTCTTC. Amino acid sequence: CASSQTSGEQFF.

The chain employs TRBV29-1 and TRBJ1-1; 12 bases agree with TRBD1. V shed 0 bases and J 4 bases; nucleotides not matched to a gene: 6. Germline V CDR1 and CDR2: SQVTM, ANQGSEA. The CDR3 contains 16 residues. The DNA of the CDR3 is TGCAGCGTTGAAGATTTTCCGGGACAGGGGGCCACTGAAGCTTTCTTT. Protein: CSVEDFPGQGATEAFF.

This clone appeared a few times. The V gene is TRBV30, the J gene TRBJ1-5, with TRBD1 matching over 7 bases. The length of the CDR3 is 13 residues. V was clipped by 5 bases and J by 2 bases; unmatched bases: 3. Germline values: CDR1 GTSNPN, CDR2 SVGIG (reference sequence). Here the CDR3 DNA reads TGTGCCTGGCAAACAGGGGGCAATCAGCCCCAGCATTTT. It codes for CAWQTGGNQPQHF.

The sample holds one count of this clone. The rearrangement joins TRBV2 to TRBJ2-2; TRBD1 might be the D (6 bases). The V gene lost 3 bases and the J gene lost 4 bases, with 12 bases spanning the gap. CDR3 length: 15 residues. Germline loops: CDR1 SNHLY, CDR2 FYNNEI. The CDR3 sequence: CASSDVGASTGELFF. The CDR3 nucleotides read TGTGCCAGCAGTGACGTGGGGGCCAGCACCGGGGAGCTGTTTTTT.

The V call is TRBV12-1, the J call TRBJ2-7. TRBV12-1 is described as a pseudogene. The CDR3 is made up of 11 amino acids. CDR3: CASSWTYEQYF. The CDR3 DNA follows: TGTGCCAGCAGCTGGACCTACGAGCAGTACTTC.

The chain couples TRBV6-5 to TRBJ2-5; D remains unclear. V was trimmed by 2 bases and J by 4 bases, leaving 8 bases between them. The CDR3 spans 13 residues. Germline assignment: CDR1 MNHEY and CDR2 SVGAGI. The chain's CDR3 is CASSYPRPETQYF. Here the CDR3 DNA reads TGTGCCAGCAGTTACCCTCGCCCAGAGACCCAGTACTTC.

The J gene is TRBJ1-1, the V gene TRBV9; D perhaps matches TRBD1 (5 bases). Germline-derived CDR1 and CDR2 are SGDLS and YYNGEE. V was trimmed by 0 bases and J by 3 bases, leaving 12 bases between them. CDR3 length: 15 residues. The CDR3 protein is CASSVAPGSYTEAFF. DNA of the CDR3: TGTGCCAGCAGCGTAGCTCCAGGGTCGTACACTGAAGCTTTCTTT. The full variable domain, with the rest looked up from reference TRBV9 and TRBJ1-1, is DSGVTQTPKHLITATGQRVTLRCSPRSGDLSVYWYQQSLDQGLQFLIQYYNGEERAKGNILERFSAQQFPDLHSELNLSSLELGDSALYFCASSVAPGSYTEAFFGQGTRLTVV.

The chain carries TRBV28 and TRBJ1-6; 9 bases are shared with TRBD1. Trimming cost V 5 bases and J 0 bases; bases outside gene matches: 11. CDR3 size: 19 residues. The V gene's germline CDR1 is MDHEN and CDR2 SYDVKM. Here the CDR3 reads CASSLPGQGLSSYNSPLHF. In DNA form, the CDR3 reads TGTGCCAGCAGTCTCCCGGGACAGGGATTGAGCTCCTATAATTCACCCCTCCACTTT.

The chain couples TRBV27 to TRBJ2-1; 7 bases line up with TRBD2. Losses at the gene ends were 2 bases for V and 1 base for J; bases not matched to a gene: 2. The CDR3 loop spans 15 amino acids. In germline, CDR1 is MNHEY, CDR2 SMNVEV (reference sequence). CDR3 in amino acids: CASSLGRGSYNEQFF. The CDR3 DNA is TGTGCCAGCAGTTTAGGGCGGGGGTCCTACAATGAGCAGTTCTTC.

This chain connects TRBV7-9 to TRBJ1-1; perhaps TRBD1 as D (6 bases). Germline V gives CDR1 SEHNR, CDR2 FQNEAQ (reference sequence). V was cut by 5 bases and J by 1 base, with 17 bases left in between. This CDR3 is 16 amino acids long. The CDR3 reads CASSQPGAGGNTEAFF. DNA for the CDR3: TGTGCCAGCAGCCAACCAGGGGCTGGTGGGAACACTGAAGCTTTCTTT.

This chain uses TRBV5-5 with TRBJ2-2; D gene unclear. Trimming took off 4 bases at V and 1 base at J, with 11 bases between the two ends. The CDR3 consists of 15 residues. Germline CDR1 and CDR2: SGHKS and YYEKEE (reference sequence). The CDR3: CASSHPVENTGELFF. CDR3 DNA sequence: TGTGCCAGCAGCCACCCTGTAGAGAACACCGGGGAGCTGTTTTTT.

The chain has TRBV18 and TRBJ2-1; tentative D call: TRBD1 (6 bases). The V and J ends lost 5 bases and 5 bases respectively, with 16 bases between them. This CDR3 is 15 amino acids long. Germline V gives CDR1 KGHSH, CDR2 LQKENI. CDR3 sequence: CASSTRQAFNNEQFF. CDR3 bases: TGTGCCAGCTCAACCAGACAGGCATTTAACAATGAGCAGTTCTTC.

The rearrangement joins TRBV7-2 to TRBJ2-2; no firm D call. The CDR3 sequence is 15 residues long. The V gene lost 3 bases and the J gene lost 4 bases, with 12 bases spanning the gap. The V gene's germline CDR1 is SGHTA and CDR2 FQGNSA. The CDR3 loop reads CASSFSPIFTGELFF. In DNA, the CDR3 is TGTGCCAGCAGCTTTTCCCCCATCTTCACCGGGGAGCTGTTTTTT.

The chain employs TRBV11-1 and TRBJ1-6; 8 bases map to TRBD1. J was trimmed by 10 bases and V by 6 bases; bases with no gene match: 8. CDR3 length equals 14 residues. Germline CDR1 SGHAT, CDR2 FQDESV (reference sequence). The CDR3 loop is CASRRQGQGSPLHF. The CDR3 DNA follows: TGTGCCAGCAGACGACAGGGGCAGGGCTCACCCCTCCACTTT.

V is TRBV5-5 and J is TRBJ2-5, with D unresolved. Germline V CDR1 and CDR2: SGHKS, YYEKEE (reference sequence). CDR3 length: 13 residues. Deletions cut 1 base from V and 7 bases from J, with 11 bases between. CDR3 sequence: CASSLSRPGTQYF. The CDR3, as DNA: TGTGCCAGCAGCTTGAGCCGGCCAGGGACCCAGTACTTC.

The gene calls are TRBV11-2 and TRBJ2-5; 14 bases fit TRBD2. Germline values: CDR1 SGHAT, CDR2 FQNNGV. Trimming removed 5 bases from V and 5 bases from J; junction bases left unmatched: 4. CDR3 length: 15 residues. CDR3 in DNA: TGTGCCAGCAGCCGGACTAGCGGGGGGTCGGAGACCCAGTACTTC. This gives the protein CASSRTSGGSETQYF.

The J gene is TRBJ1-2, the V gene TRBV4-2, with D possibly being TRBD1 (6 bases). Germline V CDR1 and CDR2: LGHNA, YNFKEQ. Trimming pared 2 bases from V and 8 bases from J, leaving 18 bases between. The CDR3 consists of 15 residues. The chain's CDR3 is CASSQPTTGYQGYTF. The CDR3 nucleotides read TGTGCCAGCAGCCAACCCACTACAGGGTATCAAGGCTACACCTTC.

J is TRBJ2-7 and V is TRBV2; the match to TRBD1 covers 9 bases. CDR1 and CDR2 (germline): SNHLY, FYNNEI. V shed 5 bases, J shed 3 bases, and the junction held 8 bases outside the gene matches. The CDR3 is 15 residues long. The CDR3 DNA reads TGTGCCAGCAGTCCGACAGGGGGGGGGAACTACGAGCAGTACTTC. Protein product: CASSPTGGGNYEQYF.

This chain joins TRBV30 and TRBJ2-5; D possibly matches TRBD1 or TRBD2 (6 bases each). CDR3 length equals 14 residues. Trimming pared 2 bases from V and 2 bases from J, leaving 12 bases between. Germline CDR1 and CDR2: GTSNPN and SVGIG (reference sequence). The DNA for the CDR3 is TGTGCCTGGAGTTTTGGCGGGACACAAGAGACCCAGTACTTC. Protein product: CAWSFGGTQETQYF.

This clone was seen a handful of times. The V call is TRBV7-2, the J call TRBJ2-1; maybe TRBD1 (5 bases). Trimming took off 5 bases at V and 8 bases at J, with 16 bases between the two ends. In germline, CDR1 is SGHTA, CDR2 FQGNSA. This CDR3 has 14 residues. The CDR3 bases are TGTGCCAGCAGCAGCCGCAGGGTTGTGGATGAGCAGTTCTTC. It codes for CASSSRRVVDEQFF.

The rearrangement uses TRBV19 and TRBJ2-5, with D tentatively TRBD1 (5 bases). V was clipped by 5 bases and J by 5 bases, with 15 bases between them. This CDR3 is built from 14 residues. Germline V gives CDR1 LNHDA, CDR2 SQIVND (reference sequence). The CDR3 is CASSGSRSGETQYF. The CDR3 nucleotides read TGTGCCAGTAGTGGAAGCAGGTCAGGGGAGACCCAGTACTTC.

The rearrangement links TRBV6-1 to TRBJ2-5; 10 bases match TRBD1. CDR1 is MNHNS, CDR2 SASEGT, per germline. With 3 bases clipped from V and 5 bases from J, the junction kept 15 bases outside the gene matches. The CDR3 is 18 amino acids. CDR3 sequence reads: CASSEDRGKRRGWETQYF. DNA for the CDR3: TGTGCCAGCAGTGAGGACAGGGGGAAAAGGCGAGGGTGGGAGACCCAGTACTTC.

The chain uses TRBV29-1 and TRBJ1-1; a possible D gene is TRBD1 (5 bases). Germline CDR1 reads SQVTM; CDR2 reads ANQGSEA. V was pared by 3 bases and J by 6 bases, with 20 bases between. The CDR3 covers 15 residues. Written as DNA, the CDR3 is TGCAGCGTTGAGAGCCCCGCCGGGGGAAGGGCTGAAGCTTTCTTT. This codes for CSVESPAGGRAEAFF.

The CDR3 nucleotides are TGTGCCAGCAGCTTAGCCCCGGGACAGATCACTGAAGCTTTCTTT. Translating gives CASSLAPGQITEAFF. V and J are TRBV5-5 and TRBJ1-1, with 7 bases lining up with TRBD1. With V trimmed by 2 bases and J by 4 bases, 8 bases remained unmatched. The CDR3 spans 15 residues. Germline V lookup: CDR1 SGHKS, CDR2 YYEKEE (reference sequence).

This clone was seen only once. V gene TRBV7-3 combines with J gene TRBJ2-3; D possibly matches TRBD1 or TRBD2 (6 bases each). CDR3 length: 17 residues. V lost 0 bases to trimming and J lost 3 bases, with 16 bases between them. Germline V lookup: CDR1 SGHTA, CDR2 FQGTGA. The CDR3 DNA sequence: TGTGCCAGCAGCTTAACGCCAAGGGGGGCTGGGACAGATACGCAGTATTTT. Translating gives CASSLTPRGAGTDTQYF.

In its sample, this clone was seen once. V is TRBV29-1 and J is TRBJ2-1; D tentatively fits TRBD1 or TRBD2 (5 bases each). Between the trimmed V and J ends, which lost 7 bases and 1 base, there was a span of 14 bases. The CDR3 contains 14 residues. Germline CDR1 is SQVTM and CDR2 is ANQGSEA. For the CDR3, the DNA is TGCAGCGGAACCGGGACCGAGTCCTACAATGAGCAGTTCTTC. Translation: CSGTGTESYNEQFF.